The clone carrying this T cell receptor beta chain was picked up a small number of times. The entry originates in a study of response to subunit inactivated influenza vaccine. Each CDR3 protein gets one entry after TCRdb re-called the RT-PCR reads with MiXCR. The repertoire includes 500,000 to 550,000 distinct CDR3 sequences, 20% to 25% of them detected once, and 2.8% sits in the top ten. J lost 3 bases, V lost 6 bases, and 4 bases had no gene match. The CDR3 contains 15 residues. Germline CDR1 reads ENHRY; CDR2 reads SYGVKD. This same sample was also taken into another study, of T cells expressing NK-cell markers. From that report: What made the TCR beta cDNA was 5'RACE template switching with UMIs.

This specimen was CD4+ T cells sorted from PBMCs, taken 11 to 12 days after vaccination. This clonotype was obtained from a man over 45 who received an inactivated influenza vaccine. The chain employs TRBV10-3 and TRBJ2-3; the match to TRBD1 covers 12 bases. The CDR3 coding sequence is TGTGCCATCAGGGCGGGACAGGGGGCGACAGATACGCAGTATTTT. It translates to CAIRAGQGATDTQYF.